The subject of this entry is one TCR beta chain. The data derive from a study of PD-L1 blockade in urothelial cancer. The sample's time point: peripheral blood 6 weeks after treatment start. The patients' disease, urothelial carcinoma, was locally advanced or metastatic. Sequencing used immunoSEQ multiplex PCR; TCRdb keeps in-frame clones, though not all of them. There are over 100,000 clones in the sample; about 91% occur only once, and 3.5% to 4.5% lies in the top ten. This clonotype originated in a man aged 55 to 69 with urothelial cancer. Sample: PBMCs, taken around atezolizumab (anti-PD-L1) treatment.

The CDR3 sequence is CASSEAWQGLGGNQPQHF. DNA for the CDR3: TGTGCCAGCAGTGAAGCTTGGCAGGGTCTAGGTGGCAATCAGCCCCAGCATTTT. The V call is TRBV6-1, the J call TRBJ1-5, with D possibly TRBD1 on 5 matching bases. The germline V gene has CDR1 MNHNS and CDR2 SASEGT. Trimming left V 0 bases short and J 2 bases short, with 17 bases between. The CDR3 runs 18 residues.